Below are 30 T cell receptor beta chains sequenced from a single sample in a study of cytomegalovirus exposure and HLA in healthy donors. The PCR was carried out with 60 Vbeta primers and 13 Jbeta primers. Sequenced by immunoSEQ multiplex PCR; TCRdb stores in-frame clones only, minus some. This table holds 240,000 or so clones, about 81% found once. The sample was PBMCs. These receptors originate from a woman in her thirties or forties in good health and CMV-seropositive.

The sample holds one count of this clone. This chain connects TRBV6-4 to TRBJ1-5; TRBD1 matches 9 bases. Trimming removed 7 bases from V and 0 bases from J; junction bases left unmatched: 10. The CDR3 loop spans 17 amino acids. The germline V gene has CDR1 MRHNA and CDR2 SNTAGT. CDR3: CASKGTGTGNSNQPQHF. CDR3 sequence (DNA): TGTGCCAGCAAAGGCACCGGGACAGGGAATAGCAATCAGCCCCAGCATTTT.

The CDR3 DNA is TGCGCCAGCAGCCAAGCAGAGGCGGACTATGGCTACACCTTC. As protein: CASSQAEADYGYTF. This chain uses TRBV4-1 with TRBJ1-2; no clear D. The CDR3 covers 14 residues. V gave up 1 base and J gave up 3 bases, with 9 bases separating them. CDR1 and CDR2 from the germline V gene are MGHRA and YSYEKL.

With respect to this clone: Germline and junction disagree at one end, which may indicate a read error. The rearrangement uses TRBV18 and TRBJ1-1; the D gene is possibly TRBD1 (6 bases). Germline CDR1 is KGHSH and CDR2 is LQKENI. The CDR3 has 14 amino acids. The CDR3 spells CAGSATGKNTEAFF. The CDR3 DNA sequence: TGTGCCGGCTCAGCTACAGGGAAGAACACTGAAGCTTTCTTT.

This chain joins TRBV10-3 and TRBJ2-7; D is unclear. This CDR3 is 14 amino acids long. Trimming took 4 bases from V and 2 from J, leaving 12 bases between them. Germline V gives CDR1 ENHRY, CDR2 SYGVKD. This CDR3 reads CAISVEDLPYEQYF. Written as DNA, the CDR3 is TGTGCCATCAGTGTAGAAGACTTACCCTACGAGCAGTACTTC.

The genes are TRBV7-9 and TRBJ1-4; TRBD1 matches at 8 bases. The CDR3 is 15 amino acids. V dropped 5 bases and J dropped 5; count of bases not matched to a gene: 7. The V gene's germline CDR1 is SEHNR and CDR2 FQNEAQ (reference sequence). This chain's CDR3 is CASSPRDRRNEKLFF. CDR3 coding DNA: TGTGCCAGCAGCCCCCGGGACAGGCGAAATGAAAAACTGTTTTTT.

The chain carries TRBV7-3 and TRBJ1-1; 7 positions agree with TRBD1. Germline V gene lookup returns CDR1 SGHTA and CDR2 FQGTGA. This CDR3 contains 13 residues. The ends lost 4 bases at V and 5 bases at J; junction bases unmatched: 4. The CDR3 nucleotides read TGTGCCAGCAGCTCCCAGACAGGGACTGAAGCTTTCTTT. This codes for CASSSQTGTEAFF.

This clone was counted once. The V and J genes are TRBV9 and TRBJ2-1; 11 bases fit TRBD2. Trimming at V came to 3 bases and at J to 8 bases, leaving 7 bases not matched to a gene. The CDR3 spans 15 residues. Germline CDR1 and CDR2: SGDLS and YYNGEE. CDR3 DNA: TGTGCCAGCAGCGCGTTAGCGGGAGGGCCGGATGAGCAGTTCTTC. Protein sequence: CASSALAGGPDEQFF.

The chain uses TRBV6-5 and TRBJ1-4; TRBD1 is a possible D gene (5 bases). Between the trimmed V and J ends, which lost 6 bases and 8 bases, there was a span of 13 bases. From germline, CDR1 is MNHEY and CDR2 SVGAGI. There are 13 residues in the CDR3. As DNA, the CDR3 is TGTGCCAGCAGAAGCGGGGCCGGGGAAAAACTGTTTTTT. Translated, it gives CASRSGAGEKLFF.

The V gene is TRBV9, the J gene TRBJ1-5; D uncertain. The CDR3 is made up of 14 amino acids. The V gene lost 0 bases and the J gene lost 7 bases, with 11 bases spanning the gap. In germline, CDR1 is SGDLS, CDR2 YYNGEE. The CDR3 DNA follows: TGTGCCAGCAGCGTAGGCCCAGGTCCCCAGCCCCAGCATTTT. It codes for CASSVGPGPQPQHF.

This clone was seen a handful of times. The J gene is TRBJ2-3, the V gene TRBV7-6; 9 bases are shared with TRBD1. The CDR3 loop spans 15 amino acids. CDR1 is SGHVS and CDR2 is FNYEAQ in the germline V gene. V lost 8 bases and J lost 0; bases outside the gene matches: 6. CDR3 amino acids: CASGPGQGSTDTQYF. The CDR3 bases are TGTGCCAGCGGCCCGGGACAGGGCAGCACAGATACGCAGTATTTT.

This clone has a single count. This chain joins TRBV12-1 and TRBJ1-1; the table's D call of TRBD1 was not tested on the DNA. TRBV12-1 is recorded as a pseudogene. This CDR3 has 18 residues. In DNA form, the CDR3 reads TGTGCCAGCAGCCGATCGACAGGGTTAGCCCTTACGAACACTGAAGCTTTCTTT. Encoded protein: CASSRSTGLALTNTEAFF.

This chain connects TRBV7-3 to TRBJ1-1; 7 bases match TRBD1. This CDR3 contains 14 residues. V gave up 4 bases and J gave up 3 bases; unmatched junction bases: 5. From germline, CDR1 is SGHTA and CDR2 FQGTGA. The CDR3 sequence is CASSSRGMYTEAFF. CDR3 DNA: TGTGCCAGCAGCTCCAGGGGGATGTACACTGAAGCTTTCTTT.

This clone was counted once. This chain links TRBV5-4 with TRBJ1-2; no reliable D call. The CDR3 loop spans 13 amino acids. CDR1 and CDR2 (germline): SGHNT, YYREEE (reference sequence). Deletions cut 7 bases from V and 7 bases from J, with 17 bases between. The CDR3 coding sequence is TGTGCCAGCCGGGAGGCGCGTCATGGTGGCTACACCTTC. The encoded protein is CASREARHGGYTF.

The CDR3 DNA follows: TGCGCCAGCAGCCTGGGACTAGCGGGAGCGGGGACAGATACGCAGTATTTT. Protein sequence: CASSLGLAGAGTDTQYF. This chain joins TRBV5-1 and TRBJ2-3; 14 nucleotides align to TRBD2. Germline CDR1 and CDR2: SGHRS and YFSETQ. Trimming took 4 bases from V and 3 from J; bases not matched to a gene: 7. The CDR3 totals 17 residues.

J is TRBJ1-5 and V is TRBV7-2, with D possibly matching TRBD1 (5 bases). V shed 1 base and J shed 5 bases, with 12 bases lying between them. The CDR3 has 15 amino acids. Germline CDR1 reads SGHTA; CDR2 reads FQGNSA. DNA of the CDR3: TGTGCCAGCAGCTTAGGTCGAACAGGCTATCAGCCCCAGCATTTT. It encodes CASSLGRTGYQPQHF.

DNA for the CDR3: TGCGCCAGCAGTGTGGGTTGGGGCGGGAGATACGCAGATACGCAGTATTTT. Amino acid sequence: CASSVGWGGRYADTQYF. The chain recombines TRBV5-1 with TRBJ2-3; 7 nucleotides align to TRBD2. Trimming took 5 bases from V and 4 from J; bases not matched to a gene: 16. Germline V gene lookup returns CDR1 SGHRS and CDR2 YFSETQ. This CDR3 has 17 amino acids. Full variable domain (remainder filled in from reference TRBV5-1 and TRBJ2-3): KAGVTQTPRYLIKTRGQQVTLSCSPISGHRSVSWYQQTPGQGLQFLFEYFSETQRNKGNFPGRFSGRQFSNSRSEMNVSTLELGDSALYLCASSVGWGGRYADTQYFGPGTRLTVL.

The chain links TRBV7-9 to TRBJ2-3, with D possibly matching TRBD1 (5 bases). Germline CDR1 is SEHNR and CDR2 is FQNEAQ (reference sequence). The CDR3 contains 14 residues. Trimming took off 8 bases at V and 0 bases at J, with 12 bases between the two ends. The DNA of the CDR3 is TGTGCCAGCCACGACAGTTCTAGCACAGATACGCAGTATTTT. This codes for CASHDSSSTDTQYF.

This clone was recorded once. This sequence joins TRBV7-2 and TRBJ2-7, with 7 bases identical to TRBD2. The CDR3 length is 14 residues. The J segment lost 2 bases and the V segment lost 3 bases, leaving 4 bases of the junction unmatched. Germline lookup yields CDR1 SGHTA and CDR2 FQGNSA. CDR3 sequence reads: CASSLTAGAYEQYF. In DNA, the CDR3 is TGTGCCAGCAGCTTGACGGCGGGAGCCTACGAGCAGTACTTC. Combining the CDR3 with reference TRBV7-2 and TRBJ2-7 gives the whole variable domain GAGVSQSPSNKVTEKGKDVELRCDPISGHTALYWYRQSLGQGLEFLIYFQGNSAPDKSGLPSDRFSAERTGGSVSTLTIQRTQQEDSAVYLCASSLTAGAYEQYFGPGTRLTVT.

CDR3 sequence reads: CASSSSSYEQYF. CDR3 DNA sequence: TGTGCCAGCAGCTCTAGCTCCTACGAGCAGTACTTC. The chain carries TRBV7-9 and TRBJ2-7; D not resolved. The CDR3 is made up of 12 amino acids. In germline, CDR1 is SEHNR, CDR2 FQNEAQ (reference sequence). Trimming took off 4 bases at V and 0 bases at J, with 4 bases between the two ends.

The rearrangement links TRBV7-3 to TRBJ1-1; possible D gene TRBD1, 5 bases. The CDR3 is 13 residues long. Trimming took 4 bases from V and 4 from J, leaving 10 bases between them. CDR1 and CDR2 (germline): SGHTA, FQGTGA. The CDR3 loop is CASSSGGGTEAFF. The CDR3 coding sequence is TGTGCCAGCAGCTCTGGCGGGGGCACTGAAGCTTTCTTT.

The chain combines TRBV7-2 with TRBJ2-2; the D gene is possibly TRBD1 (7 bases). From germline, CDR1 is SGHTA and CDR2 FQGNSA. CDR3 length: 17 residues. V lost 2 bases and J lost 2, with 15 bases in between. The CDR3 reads CASSLNGGGGNTGELFF. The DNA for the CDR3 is TGTGCCAGCAGCTTAAATGGAGGGGGCGGAAACACCGGGGAGCTGTTTTTT.

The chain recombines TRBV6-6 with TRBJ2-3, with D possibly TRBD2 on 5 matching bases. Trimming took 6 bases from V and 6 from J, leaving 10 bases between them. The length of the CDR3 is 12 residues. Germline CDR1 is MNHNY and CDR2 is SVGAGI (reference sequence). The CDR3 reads CASSSRADTQYF. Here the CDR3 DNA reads TGTGCCAGCAGCTCGAGGGCGGATACGCAGTATTTT.

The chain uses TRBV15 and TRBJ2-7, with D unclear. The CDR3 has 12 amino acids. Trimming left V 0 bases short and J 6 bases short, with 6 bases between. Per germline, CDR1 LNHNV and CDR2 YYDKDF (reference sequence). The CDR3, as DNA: TGTGCCACCAGCAGAGATTTCTCCGAGCAGTACTTC. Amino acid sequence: CATSRDFSEQYF.

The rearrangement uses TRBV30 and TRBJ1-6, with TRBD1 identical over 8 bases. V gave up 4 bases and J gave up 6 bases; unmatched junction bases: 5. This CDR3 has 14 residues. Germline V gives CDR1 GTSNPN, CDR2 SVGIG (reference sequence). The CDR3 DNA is TGTGCCTGGACCTGGACAGGGACTAATTCACCCCTCCACTTT. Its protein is CAWTWTGTNSPLHF.

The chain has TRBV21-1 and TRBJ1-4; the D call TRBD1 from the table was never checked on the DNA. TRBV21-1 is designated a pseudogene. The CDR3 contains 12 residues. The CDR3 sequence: CASSKRTGQLFF. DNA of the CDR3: TGTGCCAGCAGCAAAAGGACAGGGCAACTGTTTTTT.

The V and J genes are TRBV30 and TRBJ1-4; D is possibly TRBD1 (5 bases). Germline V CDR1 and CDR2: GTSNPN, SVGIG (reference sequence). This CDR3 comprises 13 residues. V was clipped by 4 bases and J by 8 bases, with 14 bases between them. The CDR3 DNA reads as TGTGCCTGGACGGACATTCCAAAGGAAAAACTGTTTTTT. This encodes CAWTDIPKEKLFF.

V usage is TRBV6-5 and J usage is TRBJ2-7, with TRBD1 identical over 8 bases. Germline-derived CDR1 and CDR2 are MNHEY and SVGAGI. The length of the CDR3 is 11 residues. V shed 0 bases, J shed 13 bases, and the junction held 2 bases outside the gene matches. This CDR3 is CASSYSGQVYF. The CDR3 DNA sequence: TGTGCCAGCAGTTACTCGGGACAGGTCTACTTC.

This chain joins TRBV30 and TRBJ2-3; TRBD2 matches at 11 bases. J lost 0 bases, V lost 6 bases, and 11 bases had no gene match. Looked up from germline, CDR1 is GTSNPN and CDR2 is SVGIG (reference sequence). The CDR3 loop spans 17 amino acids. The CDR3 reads CACTTSGRWGSTDTQYF. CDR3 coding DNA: TGTGCCTGCACAACTAGCGGGAGATGGGGGAGCACAGATACGCAGTATTTT.

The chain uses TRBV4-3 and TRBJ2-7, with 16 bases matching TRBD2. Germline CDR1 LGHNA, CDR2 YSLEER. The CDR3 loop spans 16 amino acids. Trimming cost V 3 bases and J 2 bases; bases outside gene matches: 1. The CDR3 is CASSQGLAGGPYEQYF. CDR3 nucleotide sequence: TGCGCCAGCAGCCAGGGACTAGCGGGGGGGCCCTACGAGCAGTACTTC.

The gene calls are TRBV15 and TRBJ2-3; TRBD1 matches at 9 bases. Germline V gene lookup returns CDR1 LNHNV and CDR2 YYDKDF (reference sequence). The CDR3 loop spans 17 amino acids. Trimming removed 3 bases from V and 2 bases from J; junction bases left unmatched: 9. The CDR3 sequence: CATSSPDRGDYTDTQYF. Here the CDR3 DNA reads TGTGCCACCAGCAGCCCGGACAGGGGAGACTACACAGATACGCAGTATTTT.